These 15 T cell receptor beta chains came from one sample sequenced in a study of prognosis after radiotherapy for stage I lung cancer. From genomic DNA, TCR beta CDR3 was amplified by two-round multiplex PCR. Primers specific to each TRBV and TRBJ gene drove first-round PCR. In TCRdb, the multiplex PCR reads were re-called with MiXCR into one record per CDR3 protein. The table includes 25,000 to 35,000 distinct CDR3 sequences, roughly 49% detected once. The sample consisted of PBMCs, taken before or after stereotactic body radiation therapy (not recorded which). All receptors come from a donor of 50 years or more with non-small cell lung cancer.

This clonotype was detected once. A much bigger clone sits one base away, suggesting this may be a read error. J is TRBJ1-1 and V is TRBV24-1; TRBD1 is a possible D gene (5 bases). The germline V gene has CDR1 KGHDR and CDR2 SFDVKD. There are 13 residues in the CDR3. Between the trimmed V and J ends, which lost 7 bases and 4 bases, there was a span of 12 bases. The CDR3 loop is CATSNRGFTEAFF. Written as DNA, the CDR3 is TGTGCCACCAGCAACCGGGGGTTCACTGAAGCTTTCTTT.

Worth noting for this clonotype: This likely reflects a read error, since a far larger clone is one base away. The CDR3: CASCYSGYTEAFF. In nucleotides, the CDR3 is TGTGCCAGCTGTTACTCGGGATACACTGAAGCTTTCTTT. V is TRBV6-6 and J is TRBJ1-1, with D hard to call. The CDR3 loop spans 13 amino acids. Germline V CDR1 and CDR2: MNHNY, SVGAGI (reference sequence).

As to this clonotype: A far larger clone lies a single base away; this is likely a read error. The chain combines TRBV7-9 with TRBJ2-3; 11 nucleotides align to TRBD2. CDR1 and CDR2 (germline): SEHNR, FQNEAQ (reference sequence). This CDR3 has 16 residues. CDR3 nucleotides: TGTGCCAGCAGCTGGGGACTAGCGGTTAGCACAGATAAGCAGTATTTT. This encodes CASSWGLAVSTDKQYF.

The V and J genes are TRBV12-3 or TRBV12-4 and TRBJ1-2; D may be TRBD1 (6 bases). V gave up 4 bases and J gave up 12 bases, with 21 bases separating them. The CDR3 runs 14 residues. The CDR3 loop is CASSCGGTSGGHTF. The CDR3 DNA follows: TGTGCCAGCAGTTGTGGGGGGACATCTGGAGGCCACACCTTC.

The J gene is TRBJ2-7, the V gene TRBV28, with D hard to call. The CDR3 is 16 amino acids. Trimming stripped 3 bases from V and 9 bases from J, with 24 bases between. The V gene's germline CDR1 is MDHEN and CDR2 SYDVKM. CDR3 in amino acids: CASSFGALFRRQGQYF. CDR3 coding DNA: TGTGCCAGCAGTTTTGGCGCACTCTTCCGGCGGCAAGGGCAGTACTTC.

The CDR3 bases are TGTGCCAGCTCACCACGGAGACAGGGGGAAGAGCAGTACTTC. It specifies CASSPRRQGEEQYF. The rearrangement uses TRBV18 and TRBJ2-7, with TRBD1 matching 9 bases. Germline-derived CDR1 and CDR2 are KGHSH and LQKENI. V lost 1 base and J lost 7; bases outside the gene matches: 5. The CDR3 has 14 residues.

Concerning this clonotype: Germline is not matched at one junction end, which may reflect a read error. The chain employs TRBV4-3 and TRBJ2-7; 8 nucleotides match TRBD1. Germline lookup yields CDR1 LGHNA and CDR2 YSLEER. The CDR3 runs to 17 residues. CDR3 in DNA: TGCGCCAGCAGCCAAGCTTGGCAGGGGGCAATCTACTACGAACAGTACTTC. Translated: CASSQAWQGAIYYEQYF.

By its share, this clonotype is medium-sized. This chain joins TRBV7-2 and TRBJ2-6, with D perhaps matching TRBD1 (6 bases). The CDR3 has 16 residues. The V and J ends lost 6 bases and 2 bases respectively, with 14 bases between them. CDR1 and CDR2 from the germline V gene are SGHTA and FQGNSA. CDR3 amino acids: CASSLSAGAGANVLTF. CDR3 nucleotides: TGTGCCAGCAGTCTTAGCGCAGGGGCTGGGGCCAACGTCCTGACTTTC. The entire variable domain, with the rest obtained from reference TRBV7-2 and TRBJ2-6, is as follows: GAGVSQSPSNKVTEKGKDVELRCDPISGHTALYWYRQSLGQGLEFLIYFQGNSAPDKSGLPSDRFSAERTGGSVSTLTIQRTQQEDSAVYLCASSLSAGAGANVLTFGAGSRLTVL.

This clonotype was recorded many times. The CDR3: CASSQGPSGTDTQYF. For the CDR3, the DNA is TGTGCCAGCAGCCAAGGTCCTAGCGGTACAGATACGCAGTATTTT. V gene TRBV3-1 combines with J gene TRBJ2-3; 7 nucleotides agree with TRBD2. V dropped 1 base and J dropped 3; count of bases not matched to a gene: 4. This CDR3 is 15 amino acids long. Germline V CDR1 and CDR2: LGHDT, YNNKEL (reference sequence).

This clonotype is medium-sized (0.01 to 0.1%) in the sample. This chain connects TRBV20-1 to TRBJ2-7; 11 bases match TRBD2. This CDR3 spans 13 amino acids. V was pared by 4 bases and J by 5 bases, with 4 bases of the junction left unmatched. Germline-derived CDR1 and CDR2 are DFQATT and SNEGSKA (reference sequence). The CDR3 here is CSATTSGKDEQYF. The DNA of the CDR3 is TGCAGTGCTACGACTAGCGGGAAGGACGAGCAGTACTTC.

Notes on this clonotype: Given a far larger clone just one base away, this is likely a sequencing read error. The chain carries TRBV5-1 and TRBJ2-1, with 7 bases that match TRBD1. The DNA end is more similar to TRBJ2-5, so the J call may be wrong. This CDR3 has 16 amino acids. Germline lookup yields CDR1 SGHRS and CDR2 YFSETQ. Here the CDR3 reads CASSTGQVRLQETQYF. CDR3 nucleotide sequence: TGCGCCAGCAGCACTGGACAGGTCCGGCTTCAAGAGACCCAGTACTTC.

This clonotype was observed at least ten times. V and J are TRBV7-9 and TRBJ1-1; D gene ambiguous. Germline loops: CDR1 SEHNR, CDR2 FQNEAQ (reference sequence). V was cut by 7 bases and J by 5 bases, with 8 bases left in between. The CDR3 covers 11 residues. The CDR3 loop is CASMFETEAFF. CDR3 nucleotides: TGTGCCAGCATGTTTGAGACTGAAGCTTTCTTT. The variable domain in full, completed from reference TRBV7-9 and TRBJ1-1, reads DTGVSQNPRHKITKRGQNVTFRCDPISEHNRLYWYRQTLGQGPEFLTYFQNEAQLEKSRLLSDRFSAERPKGSFSTLEIQRTEQGDSAMYLCASMFETEAFFGQGTRLTVV.

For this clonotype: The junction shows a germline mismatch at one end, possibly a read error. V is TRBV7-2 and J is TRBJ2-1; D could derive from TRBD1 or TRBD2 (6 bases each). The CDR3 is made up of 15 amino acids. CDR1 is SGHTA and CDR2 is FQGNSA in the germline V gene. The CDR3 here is CASRLEVGGTLQQFF. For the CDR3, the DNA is TGTGCCAGCAGATTAGAGGTAGGGGGGACCCTTCAGCAGTTCTTC.

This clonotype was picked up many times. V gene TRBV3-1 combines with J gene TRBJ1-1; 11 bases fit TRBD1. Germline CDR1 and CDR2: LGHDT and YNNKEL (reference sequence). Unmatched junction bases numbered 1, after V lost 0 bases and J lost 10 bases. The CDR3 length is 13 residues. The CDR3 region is CASSQEDRGRAFF. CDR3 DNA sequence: TGTGCCAGCAGCCAAGAGGACAGGGGGCGAGCTTTCTTT.

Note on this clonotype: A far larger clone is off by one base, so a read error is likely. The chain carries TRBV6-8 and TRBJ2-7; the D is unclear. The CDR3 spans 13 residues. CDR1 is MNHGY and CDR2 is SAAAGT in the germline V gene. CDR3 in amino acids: CSSSYGRPYEQYF. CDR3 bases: TGTTCCAGCAGTTACGGACGGCCCTACGAGCAGTACTTC.